These T cell receptor beta chains were read from a single sample in a study of T cell changes during pregnancy in multiple sclerosis. Sequencing used immunoSEQ multiplex PCR; TCRdb keeps in-frame clones, though not all of them. This table holds approximately 94,000 clones, about 92% found once. The sequencing here drew on peripheral blood, taken after pregnancy. The source is a female donor with multiple sclerosis, enrolled in a pregnancy study. Each CDR3 is given with its conserved first and last residue. The D gene is left open where the match is weak. The size entry is marked missing in some rows and otherwise reads once, few, many or a size class.

v_call	d_call	j_call	clone_size	cdr3_aa	cdr3_nt
TRBV7-9	.	TRBJ2-7	.	CASAALSYEQYF	TGTGCCAGCGCTGCACTCTCCTACGAGCAGTACTTC
TRBV5-1	.	TRBJ1-1	.	CASSFGGNTEAFF	TGCGCCAGCAGCTTCGGCGGGAACACTGAAGCTTTCTTT
TRBV18	TRBD1	TRBJ2-1	.	CASSLRTGALYNEQFF	TGTGCCAGCTCACTAAGAACAGGGGCCTTATACAATGAGCAGTTCTTC
TRBV6-6	.	TRBJ1-5	.	CASRSRTVNQPQHF	TGTGCCAGCCGTTCCAGGACAGTCAATCAGCCCCAGCATTTT
TRBV28	.	TRBJ1-2	.	CASSLSGSYGYTF	TGTGCCAGCAGTTTATCCGGGAGCTATGGCTACACCTTC
TRBV6-1	.	TRBJ1-6	.	CASSRNSPLHF	TGTGCCAGCAGTCGGAATTCACCCCTCCACTTT
TRBV5-1	.	TRBJ2-5	.	CASSLGDMINQETQYF	TGCGCCAGCAGCTTGGGGGACATGATAAACCAAGAGACCCAGTACTTC
TRBV6-5	TRBD1	TRBJ2-7	.	CASRKDRVVHEQYF	TGTGCCAGCAGGAAGGACAGGGTTGTCCACGAGCAGTACTTC
TRBV2	TRBD1	TRBJ1-1	.	CASSPRQGDNTEAFF	TGTGCCAGCAGCCCAAGACAGGGGGATAACACTGAAGCTTTCTTT
TRBV7-3	TRBD2	TRBJ2-2	.	CASSPVGAGGYTGELFF	TGTGCCAGCAGCCCAGTTGGGGCGGGGGGATACACCGGGGAGCTGTTTTTT
TRBV9	.	TRBJ2-6	.	CASSVQGSGANVLTF	TGTGCCAGCAGCGTACAGGGCTCTGGGGCCAACGTCCTGACTTTC
TRBV19	.	TRBJ1-2	.	CASRYQVKDGYTF	TGTGCCAGTAGGTACCAGGTCAAGGATGGCTACACCTTC
TRBV7-3	.	TRBJ2-1	.	CASSSGTQHEQFF	TGTGCCAGCAGCTCCGGGACACAACATGAGCAGTTCTTC
TRBV9	.	TRBJ2-5	.	CASSVAGGLQETQYF	TGTGCCAGCAGCGTAGCAGGAGGGCTCCAAGAGACCCAGTACTTC
TRBV5-1	TRBD1	TRBJ2-7	.	CASSLRQGTTLVYEQYF	TGCGCCAGCAGCCTCAGACAGGGAACTACCCTCGTCTACGAGCAGTACTTC
TRBV11-2	.	TRBJ2-7	.	CASSPRRGKGPRGQYF	TGTGCCAGCAGCCCACGGCGGGGTAAAGGCCCTCGTGGGCAGTACTTC
TRBV5-4	.	TRBJ2-7	.	CASSAPGGFSYEQYF	TGTGCCAGCAGCGCCCCCGGCGGCTTCTCCTACGAGCAGTACTTC
TRBV6-1	.	TRBJ1-5	.	CASSRDSEGNQPQHF	TGTGCCAGCAGTCGGGACTCCGAGGGCAATCAGCCCCAGCATTTT
TRBV7-2	TRBD1	TRBJ2-7	.	CASGQGNSYEQYF	TGTGCCAGCGGACAGGGAAACTCCTACGAGCAGTACTTC
TRBV7-2	TRBD2	TRBJ2-7	.	CASSLEVLAGGSYEQYF	TGTGCCAGCAGCTTAGAAGTACTAGCGGGGGGCTCCTACGAGCAGTACTTC
TRBV7-3	TRBD2	TRBJ2-5	.	CASSLRRTSGSRETQYF	TGTGCCAGCAGCTTAAGAAGGACTAGCGGGAGCCGGGAGACCCAGTACTTC
TRBV7-3	TRBD2	TRBJ2-1	.	CASSPSAGSYNEQFF	TGTGCCAGCAGCCCATCAGCGGGAAGCTACAATGAGCAGTTCTTC
TRBV9	TRBD2	TRBJ2-5	.	CASSVGGGSGETQYF	TGTGCCAGCAGCGTAGGGGGCGGGAGTGGTGAGACCCAGTACTTC
TRBV6-5	TRBD2	TRBJ2-1	once	CASSYSGGEGFEQFF	TGTGCCAGCAGCTATAGCGGGGGGGAGGGCTTTGAGCAGTTCTTC
TRBV6-1	TRBD1	TRBJ1-5	.	CASSSTGGNQPQHF	TGTGCCAGCAGCTCGACAGGGGGAAATCAGCCCCAGCATTTT
TRBV6-6	.	TRBJ2-7	once	CASRFPRGGSYEQYF	TGTGCCAGCCGGTTCCCCCGAGGCGGATCCTACGAGCAGTACTTC
TRBV27	TRBD2	TRBJ2-1	.	CASSSPSSGGSYNEQFF	TGTGCCAGCAGTTCCCCTTCTAGCGGGGGCTCCTACAATGAGCAGTTCTTC
TRBV9	.	TRBJ1-3	.	CASSGQLESGNTIYF	TGTGCCAGCAGCGGACAACTCGAGTCTGGAAACACCATATATTTT
TRBV5-1	TRBD1	TRBJ2-2	.	CASSDQQGSGELFF	TGCGCCAGCAGCGACCAACAGGGGTCCGGGGAGCTGTTTTTT
TRBV7-9	.	TRBJ2-1	.	CASSLDRAENEQFF	TGTGCCAGCAGCTTAGACAGGGCCGAGAATGAGCAGTTCTTC
TRBV5-1	.	TRBJ1-6	.	CASSEADPYNSPLHF	TGCGCCAGCAGCGAGGCAGATCCCTATAATTCACCCCTCCACTTT
TRBV11-3	TRBD1	TRBJ2-1	.	CASSSGTGEGNEQFF	TGTGCCAGCAGCTCCGGGACAGGGGAAGGGAATGAGCAGTTCTTC
TRBV2	TRBD1	TRBJ1-1	.	CASRVTGVVAFF	TGTGCCAGCAGGGTCACAGGGGTGGTAGCTTTCTTT
TRBV21-1	.	TRBJ1-1	.	CASSKQCLMNTEAFF	TGTGCCAGCAGCAAACAGTGTTTGATGAACACTGAAGCTTTCTTT
TRBV9	TRBD2	TRBJ2-1	.	CASSALAGGYNEQFF	TGTGCCAGCAGCGCCCTAGCGGGGGGTTACAATGAGCAGTTCTTC
TRBV30	.	TRBJ2-5	.	CAWSEEETQYF	TGTGCCTGGAGCGAGGAAGAGACCCAGTACTTC
TRBV7-3	TRBD1	TRBJ2-5	.	CASSLDRVETQYF	TGTGCCAGCAGCTTAGACAGGGTAGAGACCCAGTACTTC
TRBV10-3	.	TRBJ1-2	.	CAISELNDRSNYGYTF	TGTGCCATCAGTGAGTTAAACGACAGATCTAACTATGGCTACACCTTC
TRBV5-1	.	TRBJ2-3	.	CASSFRDTGTDTQYF	TGCGCCAGCAGCTTCCGGGACACGGGCACAGATACGCAGTATTTT
TRBV6-1	TRBD1	TRBJ1-1	.	CASRDRQGGGTEAFF	TGTGCCAGCAGAGACAGACAGGGCGGAGGCACTGAAGCTTTCTTT
TRBV30	.	TRBJ1-2	.	CAWSQGSGSFYGYTF	TGTGCCTGGAGCCAGGGAAGTGGCTCGTTCTATGGCTACACCTTC
TRBV4-2	.	TRBJ1-2	.	CASSQDSGGWGYTF	TGTGCCAGCAGCCAAGATTCGGGGGGCTGGGGCTACACCTTC
TRBV7-2	TRBD1	TRBJ1-2	.	CASRQKGGQLYGYTF	TGTGCCAGCAGGCAAAAGGGGGGACAGTTGTATGGCTACACCTTC
TRBV5-4	.	TRBJ1-2	.	CASSLPGVNGGYTF	TGTGCCAGCAGCCTGCCCGGGGTAAATGGGGGCTACACCTTC
TRBV4-3	.	TRBJ1-1	.	CASSEDKNTEAFF	TGCGCCAGCAGCGAGGACAAGAACACTGAAGCTTTCTTT
TRBV9	.	TRBJ2-4	.	CASSVATGGTKNIQYF	TGTGCCAGCAGCGTAGCTACGGGGGGCACCAAAAACATTCAGTACTTC
TRBV30	.	TRBJ1-3	.	CASRGSSGNTIYF	TGTGCCTCAAGGGGTTCCTCTGGAAACACCATATATTTT
TRBV11-2	.	TRBJ2-7	.	CASSLGGGPYEQYF	TGTGCCAGCAGCCTCGGTGGAGGCCCCTACGAGCAGTACTTC
TRBV19	TRBD1	TRBJ1-1	.	CASSITGGRTEAFF	TGTGCCAGTAGTATAACAGGGGGAAGGACTGAAGCTTTCTTT
TRBV10-1	TRBD1	TRBJ2-2	.	CASSDPTGAGELFF	TGCGCCAGCAGTGACCCGACAGGGGCCGGGGAGCTGTTTTTT
TRBV5-4	TRBD1	TRBJ2-5	.	CASSLGQGNGQETQYF	TGTGCCAGCAGCTTGGGACAGGGTAATGGTCAAGAGACCCAGTACTTC
TRBV5-1	.	TRBJ2-3	.	CASSLGQSTDTQYF	TGCGCCAGCAGCTTGGGACAGTCCACAGATACGCAGTATTTT
TRBV21-1	.	TRBJ1-4	once	CASSKAPSTGSEEKLFF	TGTGCCAGCAGCAAAGCCCCCTCGACAGGGAGTGAAGAAAAACTGTTTTTT
TRBV6-1	TRBD1	TRBJ1-1	.	CASSVNPGQGFSTEAFF	TGTGCCAGCAGTGTAAATCCGGGACAGGGTTTTAGCACTGAAGCTTTCTTT